A selection of T cell receptor beta chains follows, all from one sample in a study of blood T cell repertoires in COVID-19. TCRdb's copy holds only in-frame clones and misses some; the assay was immunoSEQ multiplex PCR. The table records under 200,000 clones, around 75% of them present only once. Sequencing was performed on peripheral blood. These receptors came from a woman aged 40 to 50 with COVID-19, enrolled during active disease. The CDR3 runs from the conserved cysteine through the conserved F or W. The D gene is left open where the match is weak. The listing skips clone size in some rows; elsewhere it reads once, few, many or a size class.

clone_size: NA
d_call: TRBD2
j_call: TRBJ2-5
v_call: TRBV7-6
cdr3_nt: TGTGCCAGCAGCCAGGGGACTAGCGGGGTCAGAGAGACCCAGTACTTC
cdr3_aa: CASSQGTSGVRETQYF

clone_size: NA
d_call: NA
j_call: TRBJ1-1
v_call: TRBV6-6
cdr3_nt: TGTGCCAGCAGTTCCACTCAGGAGAACACTGAAGCTTTCTTT
cdr3_aa: CASSSTQENTEAFF

clone_size: NA
d_call: NA
j_call: TRBJ2-5
v_call: TRBV6-5
cdr3_nt: TGTGCCAGCAGTTACAGCTTCCAAGAGACCCAGTACTTC
cdr3_aa: CASSYSFQETQYF

clone_size: once
d_call: NA
j_call: TRBJ1-2
v_call: TRBV28
cdr3_nt: TGTGCCAGCAGTTTTGGGGGGGGCTATGGCTACACCTTC
cdr3_aa: CASSFGGGYGYTF

clone_size: NA
d_call: TRBD2
j_call: TRBJ2-7
v_call: TRBV5-1
cdr3_nt: TGCGCCAGCAGCTTGGAGGCGGGCCATAGCGGGACGAAGTACTTC
cdr3_aa: CASSLEAGHSGTKYF

clone_size: NA
d_call: NA
j_call: TRBJ2-1
v_call: TRBV7-8
cdr3_nt: TGTGCCAGCAGCTTTACAGGATACAATGAGCAGTTCTTC
cdr3_aa: CASSFTGYNEQFF

clone_size: NA
d_call: NA
j_call: TRBJ1-5
v_call: TRBV2
cdr3_nt: TGTGCCAGCACCGAAGTGGGGCAACAGCCCCAGCATTTT
cdr3_aa: CASTEVGQQPQHF

clone_size: NA
d_call: NA
j_call: TRBJ1-4
v_call: TRBV7-9
cdr3_nt: TGTGCCAGCAGCTTAGAACCAGGCCGGACTCCGGAACTGTTTTTT
cdr3_aa: CASSLEPGRTPELFF

clone_size: NA
d_call: NA
j_call: TRBJ1-3
v_call: TRBV30
cdr3_nt: TGTGCCTGGAGTGTACGCGGGAGCTCTGGAAACACCATATATTTT
cdr3_aa: CAWSVRGSSGNTIYF

clone_size: NA
d_call: NA
j_call: TRBJ1-5
v_call: TRBV2
cdr3_nt: TGTGCCAGCAGTGTAAAGGGGGATCAGCCCCAGCATTTT
cdr3_aa: CASSVKGDQPQHF

clone_size: NA
d_call: NA
j_call: TRBJ1-6
v_call: TRBV5-1
cdr3_nt: TGCGCCAGCAGCTTGGATGCGGGATCGCGGTATAATTCACCCCTCCACTTT
cdr3_aa: CASSLDAGSRYNSPLHF